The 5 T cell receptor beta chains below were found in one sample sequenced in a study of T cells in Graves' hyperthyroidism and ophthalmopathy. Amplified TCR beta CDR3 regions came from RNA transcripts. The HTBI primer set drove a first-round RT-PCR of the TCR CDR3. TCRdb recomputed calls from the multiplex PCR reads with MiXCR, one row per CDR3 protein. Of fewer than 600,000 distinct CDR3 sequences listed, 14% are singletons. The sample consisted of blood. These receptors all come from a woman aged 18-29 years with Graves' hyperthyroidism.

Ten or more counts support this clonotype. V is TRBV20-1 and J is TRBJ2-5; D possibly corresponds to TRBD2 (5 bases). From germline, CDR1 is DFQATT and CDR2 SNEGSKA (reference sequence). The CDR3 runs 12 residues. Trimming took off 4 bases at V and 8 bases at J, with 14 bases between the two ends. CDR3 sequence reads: CSAKRPPGTQYF. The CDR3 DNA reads TGCAGTGCTAAGCGGCCCCCGGGTACCCAGTACTTC.

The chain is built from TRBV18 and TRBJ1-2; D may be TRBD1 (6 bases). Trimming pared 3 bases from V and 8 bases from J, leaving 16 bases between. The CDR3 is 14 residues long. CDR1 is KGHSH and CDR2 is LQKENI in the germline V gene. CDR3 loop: CASSPPVQGSGYTF. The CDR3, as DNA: TGTGCCAGCTCACCCCCAGTACAGGGAAGCGGCTACACCTTC.

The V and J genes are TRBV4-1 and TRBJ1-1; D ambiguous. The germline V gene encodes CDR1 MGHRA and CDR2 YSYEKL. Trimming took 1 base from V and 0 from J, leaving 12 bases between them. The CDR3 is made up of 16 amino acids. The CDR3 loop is CASSQGAARLNTEAFF. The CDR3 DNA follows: TGCGCCAGCAGCCAAGGAGCGGCCCGCTTGAACACTGAAGCTTTCTTT.

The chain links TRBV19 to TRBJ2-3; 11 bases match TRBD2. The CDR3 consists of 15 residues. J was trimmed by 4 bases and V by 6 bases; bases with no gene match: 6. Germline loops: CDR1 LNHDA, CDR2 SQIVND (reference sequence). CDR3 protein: CASRLAGDFPDTQYF. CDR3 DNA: TGTGCCAGTAGACTAGCGGGAGATTTCCCAGATACGCAGTATTTT.

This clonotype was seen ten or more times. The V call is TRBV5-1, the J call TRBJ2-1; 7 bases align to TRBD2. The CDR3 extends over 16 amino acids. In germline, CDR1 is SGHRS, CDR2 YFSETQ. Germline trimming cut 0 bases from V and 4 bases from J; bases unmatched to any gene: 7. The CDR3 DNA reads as TGCGCCAGCAGCTTGGTATTGGGGGGGGAGTACAATGAGCAGTTCTTC. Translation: CASSLVLGGEYNEQFF. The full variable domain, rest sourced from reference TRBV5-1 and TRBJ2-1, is KAGVTQTPRYLIKTRGQQVTLSCSPISGHRSVSWYQQTPGQGLQFLFEYFSETQRNKGNFPGRFSGRQFSNSRSEMNVSTLELGDSALYLCASSLVLGGEYNEQFFGPGTRLTVL.